The next 17 T cell receptor beta chains were all read from a single sample in a study of blood T cell repertoires in COVID-19. Assay used: immunoSEQ multiplex PCR; TCRdb lists only in-frame clones, some missing. The table records 95,000 to 150,000 clones, 87% of them present only once. The sample consisted of peripheral blood. These receptors were taken from a woman between 70 and 85 years old with acute or convalescent COVID-19.

The chain links TRBV11-2 to TRBJ2-5, with TRBD2 as a possible D gene (7 bases). Trimming took off 4 bases at V and 3 bases at J, with 15 bases between the two ends. The length of the CDR3 is 15 residues. The germline V gene encodes CDR1 SGHAT and CDR2 FQNNGV. The CDR3 here is CASSSNTGGEETQYF. As DNA, the CDR3 is TGTGCCAGCAGCTCCAATACGGGGGGCGAAGAGACCCAGTACTTC.

The gene calls are TRBV6-2 or TRBV6-3 and TRBJ1-2, with 8 bases lining up with TRBD1. The CDR3 sequence is 14 residues long. Per germline, CDR1 MNHEY and CDR2 SVGEGT. The J segment lost 3 bases and the V segment lost 3 bases, leaving 3 bases of the junction unmatched. The CDR3 sequence: CASSYLDRDYGYTF. Written as DNA, the CDR3 is TGTGCCAGCAGTTATCTGGACAGGGACTATGGCTACACCTTC.

The rearrangement links TRBV24-1 to TRBJ2-5; TRBD2 aligns across 14 bases. Germline V CDR1 and CDR2: KGHDR, SFDVKD. This CDR3 has 20 amino acids. The V segment lost 3 bases and the J segment 0 bases; nucleotides outside the gene matches: 11. The CDR3 loop reads CATSDRGTSGGDSYQETQYF. DNA of the CDR3: TGTGCCACCAGTGATCGTGGGACTAGCGGGGGTGATTCCTACCAAGAGACCCAGTACTTC.

J is TRBJ2-7 and V is TRBV30, with D uncertain. Looked up from germline, CDR1 is GTSNPN and CDR2 is SVGIG (reference sequence). CDR3 length: 12 amino acids. Trimming took off 4 bases at V and 3 bases at J, with 10 bases between the two ends. DNA of the CDR3: TGTGCCTGGATGGCAGGCTACTACGAGCAGTACTTC. Translated: CAWMAGYYEQYF.

This chain uses TRBV27 with TRBJ2-4, with D unclear. This CDR3 comprises 15 residues. Germline assignment: CDR1 MNHEY and CDR2 SMNVEV (reference sequence). V gave up 2 bases and J gave up 1 base, with 9 bases separating them. This CDR3 reads CASSLPHPAKNIQYF. CDR3 nucleotide sequence: TGTGCCAGCAGTTTACCACACCCCGCCAAAAACATTCAGTACTTC.

The chain carries TRBV7-9 and TRBJ1-6; unclear D gene. This CDR3 region has 15 residues. The germline CDR1 and CDR2 sequences are SEHNR and FQNEAQ (reference sequence). The germline V and J ends were trimmed by 3 bases and 2 bases, with 8 bases remaining between them. CDR3 nucleotides: TGTGCCAGCAGCTTCCCGCAGACCTATAATTCACCCCTCCACTTT. Its translation is CASSFPQTYNSPLHF.

The chain links TRBV5-1 to TRBJ1-1; 12 nucleotides line up with TRBD1. Germline V CDR1 and CDR2: SGHRS, YFSETQ. CDR3 size: 15 residues. V lost 2 bases, J lost 8 bases, and 7 bases stayed unmatched. The CDR3 nucleotides read TGCGCCAGCAGCTTCCTCGGGACAGGGGGCGAAGAAGCTTTCTTT. Its translation is CASSFLGTGGEEAFF.

The chain recombines TRBV5-5 with TRBJ2-5; TRBD1 matches 8 bases. V lost 4 bases and J lost 3; bases outside the gene matches: 5. The CDR3 has 14 residues. Germline V lookup: CDR1 SGHKS, CDR2 YYEKEE (reference sequence). The CDR3 DNA follows: TGTGCCAGCAGCCGCCCGACAGGGGAAGAGACCCAGTACTTC. Encoded protein: CASSRPTGEETQYF.

V and J are TRBV28 and TRBJ2-7; 12 bases are shared with TRBD1. V shed 7 bases, J shed 6 bases, and the junction held 7 bases outside the gene matches. In germline, CDR1 is MDHEN, CDR2 SYDVKM. This CDR3 is built from 14 residues. In DNA form, the CDR3 reads TGTGCCAGCATTCCGGGACAGGGGGCTAGCGAGCAGTACTTC. Protein: CASIPGQGASEQYF.

The chain couples TRBV3-1 (or the pseudogene TRBV3-2) to TRBJ1-5, with D unresolved. CDR3 length: 14 residues. The germline V and J ends were trimmed by 6 bases and 1 base, with 10 bases remaining between them. Germline V gives CDR1 LGHDT, CDR2 YNNKEL (reference sequence). As DNA, the CDR3 is TGTGCCAGCAGTTTCAGTGGCAGCAATCAGCCCCAGCATTTT. Its translation is CASSFSGSNQPQHF.

The V and J genes are TRBV28 and TRBJ2-7; D may be TRBD2 (5 bases). The CDR3 extends over 11 amino acids. From germline, CDR1 is MDHEN and CDR2 SYDVKM. V lost 10 bases to trimming and J lost 5 bases, with 12 bases between them. This chain's CDR3 is CATDLGDEQYF. The CDR3 DNA sequence: TGTGCCACCGATCTGGGAGACGAGCAGTACTTC. Filled out from reference TRBV28 and TRBJ2-7, the complete variable domain reads DVKVTQSSRYLVKRTGEKVFLECVQDMDHENMFWYRQDPGLGLRLIYFSYDVKMKEKGDIPEGYSVSREKKERFSLILESASTNQTSMYLCATDLGDEQYFGPGTRLTVT.

The chain is built from TRBV6-1 and TRBJ2-1; 9 bases match TRBD1. There are 16 residues in the CDR3. J gave up 4 bases and V 4 bases, and 8 bases lay outside the gene matches. Germline-derived CDR1 and CDR2 are MNHNS and SASEGT. In DNA, the CDR3 is TGTGCCAGCAGTGCCACGGACAGGGGTCCTTACAATGAGCAGTTCTTC. It codes for CASSATDRGPYNEQFF.

The V and J genes are TRBV5-1 and TRBJ2-3, with 13 bases matching TRBD2. This CDR3 is 17 amino acids long. Germline values: CDR1 SGHRS, CDR2 YFSETQ. Losses at the gene ends were 3 bases for V and 1 base for J; bases not matched to a gene: 5. CDR3 in amino acids: CASSWTGTSGGTDTQYF. Here the CDR3 DNA reads TGCGCCAGCAGCTGGACCGGGACTAGCGGGGGCACAGATACGCAGTATTTT. The full variable domain, completed using reference TRBV5-1 and TRBJ2-3, is KAGVTQTPRYLIKTRGQQVTLSCSPISGHRSVSWYQQTPGQGLQFLFEYFSETQRNKGNFPGRFSGRQFSNSRSEMNVSTLELGDSALYLCASSWTGTSGGTDTQYFGPGTRLTVL.

The V and J genes are TRBV28 and TRBJ1-6, with D possibly TRBD1 on 5 matching bases. CDR1 and CDR2 from the germline V gene are MDHEN and SYDVKM. Trimming removed 2 bases from V and 6 bases from J, with 11 bases in between. This CDR3 is 15 amino acids long. Here the CDR3 reads CASSLTGSLNSPLHF. The CDR3, as DNA: TGTGCCAGCAGTTTAACAGGCAGCCTTAATTCACCCCTCCACTTT.

As regards this clone: At one of its ends the junction is not consistent with the germline gene, which may arise from a read error. This rearrangement joins TRBV11-1 to TRBJ2-3, with 9 bases fitting TRBD2. Germline CDR1 is SGHAT and CDR2 is FQDESV (reference sequence). CDR3 size: 15 residues. For the CDR3, the DNA is TGTGCCAGCAGCGTAGCGGGGGCTAGCACAGATACGCAGTATTTT. Encoded protein: CASSVAGASTDTQYF.

The V and J genes are TRBV7-6 and TRBJ1-4, with 10 bases fitting TRBD1. This CDR3 has 17 residues. Unmatched junction bases numbered 15, after V lost 7 bases and J lost 7 bases. The germline V gene has CDR1 SGHVS and CDR2 FNYEAQ. CDR3 nucleotide sequence: TGTGCCAGCACCCCGGGACAGGGGAAGGTAATTGGTGAAAAACTGTTTTTT. Its translation is CASTPGQGKVIGEKLFF.

V gene TRBV27 combines with J gene TRBJ2-7; 10 positions match TRBD1. This CDR3 spans 15 amino acids. The V and J ends lost 6 bases and 4 bases, in that order; junction bases with no gene match: 9. Germline V gene data show CDR1 as MNHEY and CDR2 as SMNVEV (reference sequence). The CDR3: CASSAPGQGYYEQYF. Written as DNA, the CDR3 is TGTGCCAGCAGCGCACCGGGACAGGGGTATTACGAGCAGTACTTC.